A single sample is the source of the 27 T cell receptor beta chains below, sequenced in a study of T cell changes during pregnancy in multiple sclerosis. Measured with immunoSEQ multiplex PCR; TCRdb has only the in-frame clones, and not every one. The data contain roughly 90,000 clones, roughly 90% of them seen just once; the ten biggest clones take up around 2%. The source material was peripheral blood, sampled in the first trimester of pregnancy. These receptors were collected from a female donor in good health, enrolled as a control in a pregnancy study.

This chain connects TRBV27 to TRBJ2-2, with 8 bases aligning to TRBD1. CDR1 and CDR2 (germline): MNHEY, SMNVEV (reference sequence). J lost 6 bases, V lost 4 bases, and 7 bases had no gene match. The CDR3 contains 15 residues. The DNA for the CDR3 is TGTGCCAGCAGTTATTCAGGCAGGGGGCCCGGGGAGCTGTTTTTT. It encodes CASSYSGRGPGELFF.

This chain links TRBV4-1 with TRBJ1-1; tentative D call: TRBD1 (6 bases). Germline CDR1 is MGHRA and CDR2 is YSYEKL. The CDR3 covers 16 residues. Trimming left V 1 base short and J 1 base short, with 13 bases between. CDR3 bases: TGCGCCAGCAGCCAAGTGGGGGGGCTTCGGAACACTGAAGCTTTCTTT. This translates into CASSQVGGLRNTEAFF.

The J gene is TRBJ2-3, the V gene TRBV28, with 9 bases matching TRBD1. V dropped 8 bases and J dropped 4; count of bases not matched to a gene: 7. Germline V CDR1 and CDR2: MDHEN, SYDVKM. This CDR3 contains 14 residues. As DNA, the CDR3 is TGTGCCAGCCTTCTAAGGACAGGGGCAGATACGCAGTATTTT. Translation gives CASLLRTGADTQYF.

V is TRBV6-5 and J is TRBJ1-3, with 8 bases lining up with TRBD1. Germline CDR1 is MNHEY and CDR2 is SVGAGI. CDR3 length equals 14 residues. The V and J ends lost 4 bases and 4 bases, in that order; junction bases with no gene match: 3. Here the CDR3 DNA reads TGTGCCAGCAGTTCTAGGACAGGGGGAAACACCATATATTTT. This codes for CASSSRTGGNTIYF.

The rearrangement uses TRBV6-5 and TRBJ2-7; 7 positions agree with TRBD2. Germline V gene data show CDR1 as MNHEY and CDR2 as SVGAGI. Trimming cost V 8 bases and J 7 bases; bases outside gene matches: 11. The CDR3 covers 13 residues. The CDR3 nucleotides read TGTGCCAGCGCCGGGGGGAAGGTAAAGGAGCAGTACTTC. Protein: CASAGGKVKEQYF.

This clone was detected only once. The genes are TRBV7-2 and TRBJ2-2; D is uncertain. Germline CDR1 SGHTA, CDR2 FQGNSA. Trimming took off 2 bases at V and 5 bases at J, with 15 bases between the two ends. CDR3 length: 16 residues. CDR3 sequence: CASSLLRSSGTGELFF. DNA for the CDR3: TGTGCCAGCAGCTTATTACGGTCATCAGGAACCGGGGAGCTGTTTTTT. The whole variable domain, remainder taken from reference TRBV7-2 and TRBJ2-2, is GAGVSQSPSNKVTEKGKDVELRCDPISGHTALYWYRQSLGQGLEFLIYFQGNSAPDKSGLPSDRFSAERTGGSVSTLTIQRTQQEDSAVYLCASSLLRSSGTGELFFGEGSRLTVL.

The chain carries TRBV6-5 and TRBJ2-7; 8 nucleotides line up with TRBD2. The length of the CDR3 is 13 residues. J gave up 6 bases and V 7 bases, and 8 bases lay outside the gene matches. Germline V gene sequence: CDR1 MNHEY, CDR2 SVGAGI. Written as DNA, the CDR3 is TGTGCCAGCATCTCGGGGGGGAAAGGCGAGCAGTACTTC. This codes for CASISGGKGEQYF.

The rearrangement links TRBV18 to TRBJ1-2, with D maybe TRBD1 (5 bases). There are 15 residues in the CDR3. V was clipped by 4 bases and J by 3 bases, with 15 bases between them. Germline V gene sequence: CDR1 KGHSH, CDR2 LQKENI. CDR3 residues: CASSLGGTADYGYTF. DNA of the CDR3: TGTGCCAGCTCACTGGGAGGGACGGCTGACTATGGCTACACCTTC.

This chain joins TRBV30 and TRBJ2-3; D is uncertain. CDR1 is GTSNPN, CDR2 SVGIG, per germline (reference sequence). The CDR3 contains 13 residues. Deletions cut 1 base from V and 4 bases from J, with 9 bases between. CDR3 sequence: CAWSDQIPDTQYF. CDR3 coding DNA: TGTGCCTGGAGTGACCAGATCCCAGATACGCAGTATTTT.

The V and J genes are TRBV5-4 and TRBJ2-7; D might be TRBD1 (6 bases). Trimming cost V 5 bases and J 2 bases, with 14 bases left between them. The germline V gene has CDR1 SGHNT and CDR2 YYREEE (reference sequence). This CDR3 region has 14 residues. The DNA of the CDR3 is TGTGCCAGCAGTGACCGACAGGTAACCTACGAGCAGTACTTC. This codes for CASSDRQVTYEQYF.

The V and J genes are TRBV2 and TRBJ1-5, with D uncertain. The CDR3 is 16 residues long. The germline V and J ends were trimmed by 2 bases and 4 bases, with 15 bases remaining between them. From germline, CDR1 is SNHLY and CDR2 FYNNEI. CDR3 DNA: TGTGCCAGCAGTGAACCCCTGGCAGGACTTAATCAGCCCCAGCATTTT. Its protein is CASSEPLAGLNQPQHF.

This clone was seen a few times. The J gene is TRBJ1-2, the V gene TRBV7-8, with D possibly TRBD1 on 5 matching bases. Germline CDR1 and CDR2: SGHVS and FQNEAQ. The length of the CDR3 is 13 residues. The V gene lost 4 bases and the J gene lost 5 bases, with 11 bases spanning the gap. The chain's CDR3 is CASSSGTAYGYTF. The CDR3 nucleotides are TGTGCCAGCAGCTCCGGGACTGCATATGGCTACACCTTC.

The chain carries TRBV4-1 and TRBJ1-3; no firm D call. There are 13 residues in the CDR3. Trimming left V 2 bases short and J 4 bases short, with 6 bases between. The V gene's germline CDR1 is MGHRA and CDR2 YSYEKL. CDR3 amino acids: CASSQLRGNTIYF. CDR3 nucleotide sequence: TGCGCCAGCAGCCAATTGAGGGGAAACACCATATATTTT.

The chain combines TRBV2 with TRBJ2-5, with 9 positions matching TRBD1. This CDR3 is 14 amino acids long. With V trimmed by 4 bases and J by 4 bases, 4 bases remained unmatched. Germline V gene sequence: CDR1 SNHLY, CDR2 FYNNEI. The CDR3 reads CASSVGQGRETQYF. The CDR3 DNA is TGTGCCAGCAGTGTGGGACAGGGACGAGAGACCCAGTACTTC. Using reference TRBV2 and TRBJ2-5 for the parts outside the CDR3, the full variable domain is EPEVTQTPSHQVTQMGQEVILRCVPISNHLYFYWYRQILGQKVEFLVSFYNNEISEKSEIFDDQFSVERPDGSNFTLKIRSTKLEDSAMYFCASSVGQGRETQYFGPGTRLLVL.

This sequence joins TRBV5-1 and TRBJ1-3, with 7 bases matching TRBD1. Germline lookup yields CDR1 SGHRS and CDR2 YFSETQ. The CDR3 extends over 16 amino acids. V dropped 7 bases and J dropped 0; count of bases not matched to a gene: 10. The DNA of the CDR3 is TGCGCCAGCGGACGAGGGGGCTCCGACTCTGGAAACACCATATATTTT. Protein sequence: CASGRGGSDSGNTIYF.

A note on this clone: Other nucleotide sequences from this sample produce the same CDR3. The chain has TRBV5-1 and TRBJ2-1; the D gene is possibly TRBD2 (5 bases). Germline V gene lookup returns CDR1 SGHRS and CDR2 YFSETQ. CDR3 size: 14 residues. V lost 5 bases, J lost 2 bases, and 11 bases lay in between. DNA for the CDR3: TGCGCCAGCAGTCCCGGAGGAACCTACAATGAGCAGTTCTTC. Protein sequence: CASSPGGTYNEQFF.

The chain links TRBV4-3 to TRBJ1-5; D might be TRBD1 (6 bases). V lost 0 bases, J lost 7 bases, and 10 bases lay in between. Germline V CDR1 and CDR2: LGHNA, YSLEER. The length of the CDR3 is 14 residues. In DNA, the CDR3 is TGCGCCAGCAGCCAAGAACAGGGAGAGCAGCCCCAGCATTTT. Translating it yields CASSQEQGEQPQHF.

This chain links TRBV5-1 with TRBJ1-2; D unclear. Germline lookup yields CDR1 SGHRS and CDR2 YFSETQ. V was pared by 4 bases and J by 2 bases, with 9 bases between. The CDR3 is 13 residues long. DNA for the CDR3: TGCGCCAGCAGCGTAACCGGGAACTATGGCTACACCTTC. This translates into CASSVTGNYGYTF. Looking up the rest from reference TRBV5-1 and TRBJ1-2 gives the full variable domain: KAGVTQTPRYLIKTRGQQVTLSCSPISGHRSVSWYQQTPGQGLQFLFEYFSETQRNKGNFPGRFSGRQFSNSRSEMNVSTLELGDSALYLCASSVTGNYGYTFGSGTRLTVV.

The chain uses TRBV11-2 and TRBJ1-4; 8 bases align to TRBD1. V lost 3 bases to trimming and J lost 0 bases; unmatched junction nucleotides: 12. The CDR3 has 19 amino acids. CDR1 SGHAT and CDR2 FQNNGV come from the germline V gene. In DNA form, the CDR3 reads TGTGCCAGCAGCTTCCCCATGACAGGGGCGATAGCAACTAATGAAAAACTGTTTTTT. It specifies CASSFPMTGAIATNEKLFF.

The chain couples TRBV5-1 to TRBJ1-1; D is ambiguous. V was shortened by 5 bases and J by 3 bases, with 11 bases between the two germline ends. Germline CDR1 and CDR2: SGHRS and YFSETQ. The CDR3 runs 13 residues. DNA for the CDR3: TGCGCCAGCAGTCGAAGCCCGGACACTGAAGCTTTCTTT. It yields the protein CASSRSPDTEAFF.

This clone has more than one count but fewer than ten. The chain links TRBV19 to TRBJ1-1; D is unresolved. Germline CDR1 and CDR2: LNHDA and SQIVND (reference sequence). This CDR3 comprises 13 residues. Trimming took 5 bases from V and 0 from J, leaving 7 bases between them. CDR3 amino acids: CASSGGMNTEAFF. CDR3 nucleotides: TGTGCCAGTAGTGGAGGTATGAACACTGAAGCTTTCTTT.

The V and J genes are TRBV6-5 and TRBJ1-5; TRBD1 matches at 9 bases. J gave up 9 bases and V 6 bases, and 6 bases lay outside the gene matches. The CDR3 length is 13 residues. Germline loops: CDR1 MNHEY, CDR2 SVGAGI. CDR3 sequence (DNA): TGTGCCAGCAGGACGGGACAGGGAACGCCCCAGCATTTT. Its translation is CASRTGQGTPQHF.

The rearrangement links TRBV11-2 to TRBJ1-1, with no clear D. The germline CDR1 and CDR2 sequences are SGHAT and FQNNGV. Trimming took off 5 bases at V and 0 bases at J, with 16 bases between the two ends. This CDR3 has 16 residues. CDR3: CASSPGQARMNTEAFF. The CDR3 nucleotides read TGTGCCAGCAGCCCTGGGCAGGCCAGGATGAACACTGAAGCTTTCTTT.

J is TRBJ2-5 and V is TRBV2, with TRBD1 matching 10 bases. Per germline, CDR1 SNHLY and CDR2 FYNNEI. This CDR3 has 13 residues. J gave up 7 bases and V 8 bases, and 7 bases lay outside the gene matches. The CDR3 sequence is CASGGQGLTTQYF. DNA for the CDR3: TGTGCCAGCGGGGGACAGGGGTTGACGACCCAGTACTTC.

The rearrangement links TRBV5-6 to TRBJ2-3; D is unresolved. Germline CDR1 is SGHDT and CDR2 is YYEEEE. Trimming cost V 0 bases and J 2 bases, with 10 bases left between them. The length of the CDR3 is 15 residues. Here the CDR3 reads CASSLVGRSTDTQYF. For the CDR3, the DNA is TGTGCCAGCAGCTTGGTGGGCAGGTCCACAGATACGCAGTATTTT.

This rearrangement joins TRBV30 to TRBJ2-7, with a possible D match to TRBD1 (6 bases). CDR1 and CDR2 (germline): GTSNPN, SVGIG (reference sequence). Trimming stripped 5 bases from V and 1 base from J, with 12 bases between. The CDR3 contains 13 residues. The CDR3 region has the DNA TGTGCCTGGGTCAGTACAGGGTCCTACGAGCAGTACTTC. This translates into CAWVSTGSYEQYF.

CDR3 amino acids: CASSQMGASFYGYTF. CDR3 DNA: TGCGCCAGCAGCCAAATGGGGGCTTCTTTCTATGGCTACACCTTC. The chain has TRBV4-3 and TRBJ1-2; tentatively, D is TRBD1 (6 bases). Trimming took 2 bases from V and 4 from J, leaving 14 bases between them. The CDR3 runs to 15 residues. From germline, CDR1 is LGHNA and CDR2 YSLEER.